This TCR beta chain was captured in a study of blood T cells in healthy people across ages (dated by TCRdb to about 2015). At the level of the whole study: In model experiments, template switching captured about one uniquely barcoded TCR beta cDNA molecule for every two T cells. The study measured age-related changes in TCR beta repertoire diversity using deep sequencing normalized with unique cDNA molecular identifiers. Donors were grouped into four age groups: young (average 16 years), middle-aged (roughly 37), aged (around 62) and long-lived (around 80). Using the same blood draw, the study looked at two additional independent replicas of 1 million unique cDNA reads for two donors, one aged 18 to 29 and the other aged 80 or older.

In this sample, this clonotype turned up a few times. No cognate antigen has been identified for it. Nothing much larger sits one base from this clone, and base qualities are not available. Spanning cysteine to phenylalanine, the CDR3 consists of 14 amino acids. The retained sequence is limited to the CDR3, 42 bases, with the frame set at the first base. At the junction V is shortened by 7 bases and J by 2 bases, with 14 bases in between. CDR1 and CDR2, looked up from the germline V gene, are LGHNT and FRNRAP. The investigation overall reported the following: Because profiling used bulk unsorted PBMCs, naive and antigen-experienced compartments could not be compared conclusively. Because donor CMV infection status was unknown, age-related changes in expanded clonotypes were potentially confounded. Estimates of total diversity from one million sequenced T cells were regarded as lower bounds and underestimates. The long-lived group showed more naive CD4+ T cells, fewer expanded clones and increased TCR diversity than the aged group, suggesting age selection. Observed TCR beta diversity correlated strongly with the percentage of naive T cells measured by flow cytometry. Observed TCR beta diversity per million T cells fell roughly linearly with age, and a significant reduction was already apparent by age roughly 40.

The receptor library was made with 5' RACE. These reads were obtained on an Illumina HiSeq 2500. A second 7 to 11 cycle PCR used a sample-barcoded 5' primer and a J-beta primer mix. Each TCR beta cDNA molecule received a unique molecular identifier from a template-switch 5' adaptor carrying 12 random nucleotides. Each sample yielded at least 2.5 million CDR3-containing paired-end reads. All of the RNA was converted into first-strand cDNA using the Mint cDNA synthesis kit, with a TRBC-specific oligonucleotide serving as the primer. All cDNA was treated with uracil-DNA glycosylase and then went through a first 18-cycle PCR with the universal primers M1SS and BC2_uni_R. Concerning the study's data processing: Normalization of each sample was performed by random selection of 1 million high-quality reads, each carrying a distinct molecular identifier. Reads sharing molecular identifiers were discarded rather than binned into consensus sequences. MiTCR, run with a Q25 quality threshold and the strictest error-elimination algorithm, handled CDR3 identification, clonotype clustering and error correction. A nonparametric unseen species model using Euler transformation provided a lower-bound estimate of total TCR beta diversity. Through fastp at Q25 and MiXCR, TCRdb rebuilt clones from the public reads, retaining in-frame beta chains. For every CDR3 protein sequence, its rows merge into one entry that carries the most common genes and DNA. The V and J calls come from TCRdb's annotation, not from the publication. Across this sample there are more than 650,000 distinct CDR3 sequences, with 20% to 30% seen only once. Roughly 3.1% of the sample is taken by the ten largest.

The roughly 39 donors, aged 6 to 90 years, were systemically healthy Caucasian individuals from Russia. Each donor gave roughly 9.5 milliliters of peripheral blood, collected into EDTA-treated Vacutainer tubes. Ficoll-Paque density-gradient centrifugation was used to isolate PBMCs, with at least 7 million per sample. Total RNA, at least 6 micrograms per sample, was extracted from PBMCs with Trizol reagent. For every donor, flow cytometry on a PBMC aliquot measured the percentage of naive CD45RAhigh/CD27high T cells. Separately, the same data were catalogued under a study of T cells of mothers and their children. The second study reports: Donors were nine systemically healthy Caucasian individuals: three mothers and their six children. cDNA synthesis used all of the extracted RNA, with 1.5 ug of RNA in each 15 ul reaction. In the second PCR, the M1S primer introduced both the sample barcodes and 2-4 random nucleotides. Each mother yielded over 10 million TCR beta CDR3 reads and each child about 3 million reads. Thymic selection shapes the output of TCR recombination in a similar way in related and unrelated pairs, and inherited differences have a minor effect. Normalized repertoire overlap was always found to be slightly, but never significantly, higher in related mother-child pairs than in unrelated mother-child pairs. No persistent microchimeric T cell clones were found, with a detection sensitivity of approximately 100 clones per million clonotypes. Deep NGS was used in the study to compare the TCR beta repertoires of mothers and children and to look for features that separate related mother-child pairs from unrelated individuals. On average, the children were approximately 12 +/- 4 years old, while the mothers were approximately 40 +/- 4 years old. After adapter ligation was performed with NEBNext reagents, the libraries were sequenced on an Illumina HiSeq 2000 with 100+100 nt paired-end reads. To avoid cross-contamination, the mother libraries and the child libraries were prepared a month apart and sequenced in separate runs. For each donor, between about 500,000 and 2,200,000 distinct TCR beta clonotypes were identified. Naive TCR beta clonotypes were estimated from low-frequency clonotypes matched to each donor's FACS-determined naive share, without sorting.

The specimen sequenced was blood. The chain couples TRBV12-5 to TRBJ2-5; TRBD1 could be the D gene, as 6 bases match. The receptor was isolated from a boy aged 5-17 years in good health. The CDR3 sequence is CASDQGTHQETQYF. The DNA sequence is TGTGCTAGTGATCAAGGGACACATCAAGAGACCCAGTACTTC.